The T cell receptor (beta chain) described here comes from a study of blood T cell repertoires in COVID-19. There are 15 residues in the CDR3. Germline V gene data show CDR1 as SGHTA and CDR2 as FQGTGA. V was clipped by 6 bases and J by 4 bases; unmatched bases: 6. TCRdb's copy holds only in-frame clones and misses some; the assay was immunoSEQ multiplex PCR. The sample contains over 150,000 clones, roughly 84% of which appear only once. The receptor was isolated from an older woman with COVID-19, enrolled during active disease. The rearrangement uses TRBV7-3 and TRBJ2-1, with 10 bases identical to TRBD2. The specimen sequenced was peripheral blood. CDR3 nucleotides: TGTGCCAGCAGTTTTAGCGGGAGGTCTTACAATGAGCAGTTCTTC. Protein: CASSFSGRSYNEQFF.